Shown below are 19 T cell receptor beta chains from a single sample sequenced in a study of patients and donors after allogeneic stem cell transplantation. Via MiXCR, TCRdb re-called the RT-PCR reads, giving one row per CDR3 protein. The table shows under 200,000 distinct CDR3 sequences, with 24% occurring only once. Sequencing input: blood, either unsorted or a sorted T cell fraction (not recorded which). The receptors shown here come from a human donor who was either an allogeneic HSCT recipient or a stem cell or donor lymphocyte infusion donor (not recorded which). It is not recorded whose cells these are; they may come from a transplant donor.

This clonotype has just a few counts. This chain uses TRBV12-3 or TRBV12-4 with TRBJ2-3; D gene unclear. The CDR3 is 15 residues long. Trimming took 1 base from V and 5 from J, leaving 13 bases between them. CDR3 nucleotide sequence: TGTGCCAGCAGTTTAGGGAAAGGTTCAGGAGATACGCAGTATTTT. This translates into CASSLGKGSGDTQYF.

The chain combines TRBV5-1 with TRBJ2-6; possibly TRBD2 for D (5 bases). The CDR3 length is 18 residues. CDR1 and CDR2 from the germline V gene are SGHRS and YFSETQ. With 0 bases removed from V and 0 bases from J, the gap between germline ends came to 13 bases. The CDR3, as DNA: TGCGCCAGCAGCTTGGGGACTGAAATGACCTCTGGGGCCAACGTCCTGACTTTC. Translation gives CASSLGTEMTSGANVLTF. Based on the CDR3 plus reference TRBV5-1 and TRBJ2-6, the full variable domain is KAGVTQTPRYLIKTRGQQVTLSCSPISGHRSVSWYQQTPGQGLQFLFEYFSETQRNKGNFPGRFSGRQFSNSRSEMNVSTLELGDSALYLCASSLGTEMTSGANVLTFGAGSRLTVL.

This clonotype was observed a few times. The chain is built from TRBV7-3 and TRBJ1-2; unclear D gene. The CDR3 sequence is 12 residues long. V was shortened by 4 bases and J by 6 bases, with 9 bases between the two germline ends. Germline V gene data show CDR1 as SGHTA and CDR2 as FQGTGA. The DNA for the CDR3 is TGTGCCAGCAGCTCCCGGTCGGATGGCTACACCTTC. This translates into CASSSRSDGYTF.

The chain joins TRBV5-1 to TRBJ2-7; D unresolved. Trimming removed 0 bases at V and 2 bases at J, with 6 bases between. The CDR3 covers 13 residues. The germline V gene has CDR1 SGHRS and CDR2 YFSETQ. CDR3 loop: CASSLGSAYEQYF. CDR3 bases: TGCGCCAGCAGCTTGGGGTCAGCCTACGAGCAGTACTTC.

The chain couples TRBV10-3 to TRBJ2-5; 8 positions match TRBD1. Per the germline V gene, CDR1 is ENHRY and CDR2 is SYGVKD. This CDR3 contains 13 residues. The trim removed 10 bases at V and 7 bases at J, leaving 11 bases unmatched. CDR3 DNA sequence: TGTGCCACGTGGACAGGGACTCCCGGGACCCAGTACTTC. Its protein product is CATWTGTPGTQYF.

This clonotype appeared a few times. The rearrangement joins TRBV20-1 to TRBJ1-1; 7 bases are shared with TRBD1. The germline V gene has CDR1 DFQATT and CDR2 SNEGSKA (reference sequence). Trimming cost V 6 bases and J 2 bases; bases outside gene matches: 3. The CDR3 consists of 12 residues. The CDR3 reads CSAGDSNTEAFF. In DNA form, the CDR3 reads TGCAGTGCCGGGGACAGCAACACTGAAGCTTTCTTT.

This rearrangement joins TRBV20-1 to TRBJ1-5; D may be TRBD1 (5 bases). The germline CDR1 and CDR2 sequences are DFQATT and SNEGSKA (reference sequence). V dropped 5 bases and J dropped 6 bases, with 20 bases sitting between them. This CDR3 is built from 15 residues. The CDR3 is CSALTGDPRGQPQHF. CDR3 coding DNA: TGCAGTGCTCTTACTGGGGACCCTCGGGGTCAGCCCCAGCATTTT.

This clonotype showed up just a few times. The chain combines TRBV12-3 or TRBV12-4 with TRBJ2-7; D might be TRBD1 (6 bases). Between the trimmed V and J ends, which lost 6 bases and 3 bases, there was a span of 9 bases. The CDR3 loop spans 12 amino acids. CDR3 DNA: TGTGCCAGCAGAACCAGGGGCTACGAGCAGTACTTC. It is translated as CASRTRGYEQYF.

J is TRBJ2-1 and V is TRBV20-1, with TRBD2 matching 9 bases. With V trimmed by 5 bases and J by 1 base, 12 bases remained unmatched. The CDR3 length is 17 residues. Germline V CDR1 and CDR2: DFQATT, SNEGSKA (reference sequence). CDR3 nucleotide sequence: TGCAGTGCTCCGATCTTTAGCGGGGGCCATTCCTACAATGAGCAGTTCTTC. The encoded protein is CSAPIFSGGHSYNEQFF.

This clonotype was seen a handful of times. The genes are TRBV5-1 and TRBJ1-2; 7 bases agree with TRBD1. Germline V gives CDR1 SGHRS, CDR2 YFSETQ. This CDR3 comprises 15 residues. V shed 3 bases, J shed 0 bases, and the junction held 5 bases outside the gene matches. CDR3 sequence (DNA): TGCGCCAGCAGCTCCCGGGACAGAGCTAACTATGGCTACACCTTC. Translation gives CASSSRDRANYGYTF.

In this sample, this clonotype turned up a few times. The rearrangement joins TRBV6-6 to TRBJ1-5, with 8 bases fitting TRBD1. V lost 5 bases, J lost 1 base, and 10 bases stayed unmatched. CDR1 is MNHNY, CDR2 SVGAGI, per germline (reference sequence). This CDR3 has 17 residues. The CDR3 protein is CASSPGTGKGSNQPQHF. The CDR3 DNA reads as TGTGCCAGCAGTCCCGGGACAGGCAAAGGGAGCAATCAGCCCCAGCATTTT.

The V call is TRBV6-5, the J call TRBJ1-1, with 8 nucleotides matching TRBD1. The CDR3 totals 16 residues. V lost 7 bases, J lost 7 bases, and 17 bases stayed unmatched. Germline loops: CDR1 MNHEY, CDR2 SVGAGI. CDR3 residues: CASNPQQRQGTNEAFF. The CDR3 nucleotides are TGTGCCAGCAATCCCCAGCAACGACAGGGGACGAATGAAGCTTTCTTT.

The rearrangement uses TRBV28 and TRBJ1-1; possibly TRBD1 for D (6 bases). CDR3 length: 13 residues. V gave up 8 bases and J gave up 1 base, with 11 bases separating them. Per germline, CDR1 MDHEN and CDR2 SYDVKM. This chain's CDR3 is CASGQIANTEAFF. CDR3 DNA sequence: TGTGCCAGCGGACAGATAGCGAACACTGAAGCTTTCTTT.

The chain is built from TRBV4-1 and TRBJ2-6, with D unresolved. From germline, CDR1 is MGHRA and CDR2 YSYEKL. With 3 bases removed from V and 0 bases from J, the gap between germline ends came to 9 bases. CDR3 length equals 16 residues. Here the CDR3 reads CASSHITRSGANVLTF. The CDR3, as DNA: TGCGCCAGCAGCCATATAACACGCTCTGGGGCCAACGTCCTGACTTTC.

Ten or more counts support this clonotype. V and J are TRBV5-1 and TRBJ1-5, with 12 bases aligning to TRBD1. The germline CDR1 and CDR2 sequences are SGHRS and YFSETQ. The CDR3 contains 14 residues. V shed 4 bases, J shed 7 bases, and the junction held 3 bases outside the gene matches. CDR3 nucleotide sequence: TGCGCCAGCAGCGCGGGACAGGGGGCACAGCCCCAGCATTTT. Amino acids: CASSAGQGAQPQHF.

The V gene is TRBV5-1, the J gene TRBJ2-3; 8 nucleotides match TRBD1. The ends lost 5 bases at V and 5 bases at J; junction bases unmatched: 7. This CDR3 contains 14 residues. Germline V gene lookup returns CDR1 SGHRS and CDR2 YFSETQ. CDR3 sequence: CASSSGQGQDTQYF. CDR3 nucleotide sequence: TGCGCCAGCAGTTCAGGACAGGGTCAAGATACGCAGTATTTT.

This chain uses TRBV6-5 with TRBJ1-2; D uncertain. Germline V gene data show CDR1 as MNHEY and CDR2 as SVGAGI. The CDR3 covers 14 residues. V was cut by 6 bases and J by 8 bases, with 19 bases left in between. The CDR3 nucleotides read TGTGCCAGCAGATACGGACGGGAGGTATGGGGCTACACCTTC. Translation: CASRYGREVWGYTF.

Only a few counts were recorded for this clonotype. This chain joins TRBV11-2 and TRBJ1-3; weak D call: TRBD1 (5 bases). Per the germline V gene, CDR1 is SGHAT and CDR2 is FQNNGV. This CDR3 has 15 residues. Between the trimmed V and J ends, which lost 5 bases and 1 base, there was a span of 12 bases. CDR3 protein: CASSQSDSSGNTIYF. As DNA, the CDR3 is TGTGCCAGCAGCCAATCAGACAGTTCTGGAAACACCATATATTTT. Together with reference TRBV11-2 and TRBJ1-3, the CDR3 gives the full variable domain: EAGVAQSPRYKIIEKRQSVAFWCNPISGHATLYWYQQILGQGPKLLIQFQNNGVVDDSQLPKDRFSAERLKGVDSTLKIQPAKLEDSAVYLCASSQSDSSGNTIYFGEGSWLTVV.

The V gene is TRBV12-3 or TRBV12-4, the J gene TRBJ1-2; D not certain. The CDR3 contains 13 residues. Trimming removed 10 bases at V and 5 bases at J, with 17 bases between. This CDR3 reads CATKGSSTYGYTF. DNA for the CDR3: TGTGCCACCAAGGGATCGTCTACATATGGCTACACCTTC.